This T cell receptor (beta chain) was found in a study of T-cell reconstitution after alpha-beta-depleted transplantation in children. Worth noting for this clonotype: Its antigen remains unknown. The junction and the germline gene differ at one end; a read error may be behind it.

Looked up from germline, CDR1 is SGHRS and CDR2 is YFSETQ. This CDR3 region has 15 residues. It was with unique molecular identifiers that the TCRbeta library was prepared. TCRdb re-called the PCR reads through MiXCR, storing one row per CDR3 protein. Of about 980,000 distinct CDR3 sequences in the sample, about 31% were seen once. Study-level results: Two months or so post-transplant, alpha-beta T cells reportedly derived from several hundred expanded graft clones. Surviving thymic progenitors and recipient T cells were the source of high TCRbeta diversity at day 60 in some patients. Newly made T cells mostly supplied T-cell counts and diversity one year after transplant.

The chain links TRBV5-1 to TRBJ2-3, with D perhaps matching TRBD2 (5 bases). The origin of this receptor is a boy less than two years old who had a stem cell transplant for SCID, so the T cells may come from the graft donor. Sample: PBMCs, mostly from graft donor cells, taken 360 days after TCRalphabeta/CD19-depleted stem cell transplant. The CDR3 loop reads CASSLVPGYTDTQYF. The CDR3 coding sequence is TGCGCCAGCAGTTTGGTTCCGGGATACACAGATACGCAGTATTTT.